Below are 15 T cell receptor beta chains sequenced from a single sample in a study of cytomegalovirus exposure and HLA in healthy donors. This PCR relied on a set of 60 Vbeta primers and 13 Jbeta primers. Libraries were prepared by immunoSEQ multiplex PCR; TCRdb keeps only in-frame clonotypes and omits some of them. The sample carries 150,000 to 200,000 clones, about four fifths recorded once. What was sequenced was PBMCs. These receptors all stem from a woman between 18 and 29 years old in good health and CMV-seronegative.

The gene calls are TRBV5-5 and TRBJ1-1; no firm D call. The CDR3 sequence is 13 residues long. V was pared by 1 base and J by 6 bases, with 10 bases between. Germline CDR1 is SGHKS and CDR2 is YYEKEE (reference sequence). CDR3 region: CASSLTPESEAFF. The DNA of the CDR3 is TGTGCCAGCAGCTTGACCCCGGAGTCTGAAGCTTTCTTT.

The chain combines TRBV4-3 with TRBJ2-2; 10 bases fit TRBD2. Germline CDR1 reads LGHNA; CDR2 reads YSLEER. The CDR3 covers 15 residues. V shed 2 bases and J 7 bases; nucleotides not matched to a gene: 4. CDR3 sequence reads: CASSQLGTSVGELFF. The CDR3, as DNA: TGCGCCAGCAGCCAATTAGGGACTAGCGTCGGGGAGCTGTTTTTT.

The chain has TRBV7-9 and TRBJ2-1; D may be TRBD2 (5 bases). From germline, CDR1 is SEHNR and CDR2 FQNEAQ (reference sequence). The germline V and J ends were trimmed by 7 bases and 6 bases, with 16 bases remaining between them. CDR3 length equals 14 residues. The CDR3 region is CASTFELVPNEQFF. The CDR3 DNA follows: TGTGCCAGCACCTTTGAACTAGTCCCCAATGAGCAGTTCTTC.

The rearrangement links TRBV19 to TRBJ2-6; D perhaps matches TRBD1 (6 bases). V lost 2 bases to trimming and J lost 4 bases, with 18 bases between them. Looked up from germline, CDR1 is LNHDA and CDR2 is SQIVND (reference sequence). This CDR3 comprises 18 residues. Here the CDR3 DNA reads TGTGCCAGTAGTATAATTGGGGGCTCAAGGTCGGGGGCCAACGTCCTGACTTTC. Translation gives CASSIIGGSRSGANVLTF. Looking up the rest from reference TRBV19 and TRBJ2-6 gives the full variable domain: DGGITQSPKYLFRKEGQNVTLSCEQNLNHDAMYWYRQDPGQGLRLIYYSQIVNDFQKGDIAEGYSVSREKKESFPLTVTSAQKNPTAFYLCASSIIGGSRSGANVLTFGAGSRLTVL.

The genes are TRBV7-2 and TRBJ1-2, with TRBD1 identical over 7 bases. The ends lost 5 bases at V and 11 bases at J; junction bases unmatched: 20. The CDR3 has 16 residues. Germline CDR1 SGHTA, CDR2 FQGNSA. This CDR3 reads CASSPRQGTGWAKYTF. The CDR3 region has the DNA TGTGCCAGCAGCCCCCGACAGGGCACAGGTTGGGCAAAGTACACCTTC.

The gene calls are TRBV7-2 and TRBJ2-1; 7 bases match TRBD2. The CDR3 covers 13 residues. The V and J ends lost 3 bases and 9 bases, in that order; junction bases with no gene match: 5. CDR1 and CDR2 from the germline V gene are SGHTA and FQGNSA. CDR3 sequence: CASSFRGRVEQFF. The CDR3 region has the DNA TGTGCCAGCAGCTTTCGCGGGAGAGTTGAGCAGTTCTTC.

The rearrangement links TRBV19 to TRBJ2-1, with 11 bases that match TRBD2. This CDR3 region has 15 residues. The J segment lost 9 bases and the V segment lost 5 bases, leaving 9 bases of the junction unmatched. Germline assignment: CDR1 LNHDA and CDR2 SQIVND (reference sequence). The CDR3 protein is CASSPAPSGRCEQFF. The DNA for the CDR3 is TGTGCCAGTAGTCCCGCCCCTAGCGGGAGGTGTGAGCAGTTCTTC.

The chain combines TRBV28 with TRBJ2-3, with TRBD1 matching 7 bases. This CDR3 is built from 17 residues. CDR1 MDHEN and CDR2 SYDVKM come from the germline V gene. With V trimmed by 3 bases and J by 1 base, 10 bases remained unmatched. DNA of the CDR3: TGTGCCAGCAGTTTTTTCAGAGCGACAGGGCGCACAGATACGCAGTATTTT. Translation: CASSFFRATGRTDTQYF. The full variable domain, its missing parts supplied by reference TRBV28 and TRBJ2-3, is DVKVTQSSRYLVKRTGEKVFLECVQDMDHENMFWYRQDPGLGLRLIYFSYDVKMKEKGDIPEGYSVSREKKERFSLILESASTNQTSMYLCASSFFRATGRTDTQYFGPGTRLTVL.

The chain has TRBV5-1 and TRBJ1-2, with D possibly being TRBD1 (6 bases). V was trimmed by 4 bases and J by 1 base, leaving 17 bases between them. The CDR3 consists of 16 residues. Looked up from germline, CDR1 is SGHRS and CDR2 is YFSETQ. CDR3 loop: CASSPIQGYSNYGYTF. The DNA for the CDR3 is TGCGCCAGCAGCCCCATCCAGGGGTATAGTAACTATGGCTACACCTTC. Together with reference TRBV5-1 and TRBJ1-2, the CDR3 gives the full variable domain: KAGVTQTPRYLIKTRGQQVTLSCSPISGHRSVSWYQQTPGQGLQFLFEYFSETQRNKGNFPGRFSGRQFSNSRSEMNVSTLELGDSALYLCASSPIQGYSNYGYTFGSGTRLTVV.

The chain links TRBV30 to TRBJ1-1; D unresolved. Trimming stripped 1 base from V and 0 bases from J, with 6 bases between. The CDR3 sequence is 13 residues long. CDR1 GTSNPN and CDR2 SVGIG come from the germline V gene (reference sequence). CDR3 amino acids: CAWSAVMNTEAFF. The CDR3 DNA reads TGTGCCTGGAGTGCAGTAATGAACACTGAAGCTTTCTTT.

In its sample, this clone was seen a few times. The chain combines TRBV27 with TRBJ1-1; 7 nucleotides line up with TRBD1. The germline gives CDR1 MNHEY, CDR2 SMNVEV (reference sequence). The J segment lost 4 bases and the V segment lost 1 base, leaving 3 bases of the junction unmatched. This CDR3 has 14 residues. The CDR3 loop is CASSLFQGGTEAFF. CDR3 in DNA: TGTGCCAGCAGTTTATTTCAGGGGGGCACTGAAGCTTTCTTT.

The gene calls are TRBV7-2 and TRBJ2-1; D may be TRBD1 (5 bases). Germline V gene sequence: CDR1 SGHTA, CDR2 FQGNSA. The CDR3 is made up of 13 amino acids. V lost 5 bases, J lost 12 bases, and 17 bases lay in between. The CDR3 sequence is CASSPLGLEGQFF. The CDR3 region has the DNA TGTGCCAGCAGCCCGCTGGGGCTCGAAGGGCAGTTCTTC.

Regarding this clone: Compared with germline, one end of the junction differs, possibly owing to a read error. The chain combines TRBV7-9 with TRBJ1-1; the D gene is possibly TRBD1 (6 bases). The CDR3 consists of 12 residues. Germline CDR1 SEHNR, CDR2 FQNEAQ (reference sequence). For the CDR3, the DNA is TGTTCCAGCGGCCGGACAGACTCTGAAGCTTTCTTT. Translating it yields CSSGRTDSEAFF.

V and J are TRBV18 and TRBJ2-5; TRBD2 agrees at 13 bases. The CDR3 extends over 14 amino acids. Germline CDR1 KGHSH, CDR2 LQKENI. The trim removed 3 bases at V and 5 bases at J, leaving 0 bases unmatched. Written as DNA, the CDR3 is TGTGCCAGCTCACCGACTAGCGGGAGGGAGACCCAGTACTTC. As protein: CASSPTSGRETQYF.

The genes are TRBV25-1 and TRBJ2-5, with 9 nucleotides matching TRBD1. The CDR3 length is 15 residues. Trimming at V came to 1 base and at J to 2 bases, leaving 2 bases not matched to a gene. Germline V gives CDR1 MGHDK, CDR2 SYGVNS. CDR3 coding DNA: TGTGCCAGCAGTGAATCCGACAGGGGGCAAGAGACCCAGTACTTC. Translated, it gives CASSESDRGQETQYF. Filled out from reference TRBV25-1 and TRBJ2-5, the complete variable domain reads EADIYQTPRYLVIGTGKKITLECSQTMGHDKMYWYQQDPGMELHLIHYSYGVNSTEKGDLSSESTVSRIRTEHFPLTLESARPSHTSQYLCASSESDRGQETQYFGPGTRLLVL.